The rows below give T cell receptor beta chains drawn from one sample of a study of CD8 T cells in ankylosing spondylitis. TCRdb redid the calling of the 5' RACE reads with MiXCR, one entry per CDR3 protein. The table includes some 450,000 distinct CDR3 sequences, 17% detected once. The sample consisted of blood, either unsorted or a sorted T cell fraction (not recorded which). The origin of the receptors is a male donor with ankylosing spondylitis. CDR3s include the opening cysteine and the closing phenylalanine or tryptophan. Each record gives: J gene, CDR3 length, D gene, V gene, clone size, CDR3 protein, CDR3 DNA. D genes are given only for firm matches. A row's size may be missing; if present it is once, few, many or a size class.

>TRBJ2-1|14|.|TRBV12-3/TRBV12-4|.
CASSRDFTYNEQFF
TGTGCCAGCAGTAGGGACTTTACTTACAATGAGCAGTTCTTC
>TRBJ1-1|13|.|TRBV12-3/TRBV12-4|many
CASSRARGTEAFF
TGTGCCAGCAGTCGCGCTCGGGGCACTGAAGCTTTCTTT
>TRBJ2-3|12|.|TRBV27|few
CASSFVGNTQYF
TGTGCCAGCAGTTTCGTCGGTAATACGCAGTATTTT
>TRBJ1-5|16|.|TRBV15|few
CATSEQVPHSNQPQHF
TGTGCCACCAGCGAACAGGTCCCTCATAGCAATCAGCCCCAGCATTTT
>TRBJ1-1|14|.|TRBV6-1|few
CASTRDGGNTEAFF
TGTGCCAGCACCCGGGACGGCGGGAATACTGAAGCTTTCTTT
>TRBJ2-7|16|TRBD1|TRBV5-6|few
CASSFGFPQGAYEQYF
TGTGCCAGCAGCTTCGGCTTCCCACAGGGGGCCTACGAGCAGTACTTC
>TRBJ1-2|13|TRBD1|TRBV12-3/TRBV12-4|many
CASAGQGAGGYTF
TGTGCCAGCGCCGGACAGGGGGCGGGTGGCTACACCTTC
>TRBJ2-7|14|TRBD2|TRBV5-1|.
CASSSAGGLYEQYF
TGCGCCAGCAGCTCGGCGGGGGGCCTCTACGAGCAGTACTTC
>TRBJ2-1|15|.|TRBV18|.
CASSDRDVPYNEQFF
TGTGCCAGCTCAGATCGGGACGTCCCCTACAATGAGCAGTTCTTC
>TRBJ2-1|14|.|TRBV20-1|.
CSARIAGRGNEQFF
TGCAGTGCTAGAATCGCGGGGAGGGGGAATGAGCAGTTCTTC
>TRBJ1-1|14|.|TRBV10-3|.
CAISGVGGGSEAFF
TGTGCCATCAGTGGTGTGGGAGGGGGTTCTGAAGCTTTCTTT
>TRBJ2-1|16|TRBD1|TRBV20-1|many
CSATSRGRSSYNEQFF
TGCAGTGCAACCAGTAGGGGGCGTAGCTCCTACAATGAGCAGTTCTTC
>TRBJ2-1|16|TRBD2|TRBV11-1|few
CASSPRLAGGKNEQFF
TGTGCCAGCAGTCCCAGACTAGCGGGAGGGAAAAATGAGCAGTTCTTC
>TRBJ1-4|11|TRBD1|TRBV2|.
CASRQDRLPCF
TGTGCCAGCAGACAGGACAGGTTGCCCTGTTTT
>TRBJ2-5|15|.|TRBV7-9|.
CASSLALRAKETQYF
TGTGCCAGCAGCCTAGCTTTGCGGGCGAAAGAGACCCAGTACTTC
>TRBJ2-2|17|.|TRBV13|.
CASSADGLGSNTGELFF
TGTGCCAGCAGCGCCGACGGTTTGGGATCGAACACCGGGGAGCTGTTTTTT
>TRBJ1-1|14|.|TRBV3-1|few
CASSHSGPNTEAFF
TGTGCCAGCAGCCACTCAGGGCCCAACACTGAAGCTTTCTTT
>TRBJ2-6|17|TRBD1|TRBV10-3|few
CAISSDRPSSGANVLTF
TGTGCCATCAGTTCGGACAGGCCTAGCTCTGGGGCCAACGTCCTGACTTTC
>TRBJ2-1|17|TRBD2|TRBV20-1|few
CSARDLRAGGPYNEQFF
TGCAGTGCTAGAGATTTACGAGCGGGAGGGCCTTACAATGAGCAGTTCTTC
>TRBJ2-4|14|TRBD1|TRBV12-3/TRBV12-4|few
CASSPGQGNTIQYF
TGTGCCAGCAGTCCGGGACAGGGGAATACCATTCAGTACTTC
>TRBJ2-3|13|.|TRBV29-1|.
CSVHSRSTDTQYF
TGCAGCGTCCATTCACGTAGCACAGATACGCAGTATTTT
>TRBJ2-1|16|TRBD2|TRBV7-8|.
CASRPTSGSSYNEQFF
TGTGCCAGCAGACCGACTAGCGGGAGCTCCTACAATGAGCAGTTCTTC
>TRBJ1-6|14|.|TRBV12-3/TRBV12-4|.
CASSFGLLGSPLHF
TGTGCCAGCAGTTTTGGCCTACTAGGTTCACCCCTCCACTTT
>TRBJ1-1|12|.|TRBV11-3|.
CASSLTRQFAFF
TGTGCCAGCAGCTTAACAAGACAGTTTGCTTTCTTT
>TRBJ2-2|11|.|TRBV29-1|.
CSVTNTGELVF
TGCAGCGTCACGAACACCGGGGAGCTGGTTTTT
>TRBJ1-5|15|TRBD1|TRBV6-1|.
CASRRDRGRNQPQHF
TGTGCCAGCAGAAGGGACAGGGGGCGTAATCAGCCCCAGCATTTT
>TRBJ1-1|18|.|TRBV3-1|.
CASSQVSLFRGTNTEAFF
TGTGCCAGCAGCCAAGTCTCTCTTTTCCGAGGTACGAACACTGAAGCTTTCTTT
>TRBJ1-5|12|.|TRBV25-1|many
CASSDGNQPQHF
TGTGCCAGCAGTGACGGAAATCAGCCCCAGCATTTT
>TRBJ2-1|16|TRBD1|TRBV13|few
CASRPGTGSTYNEQFF
TGTGCCAGCAGACCTGGGACAGGGTCCACCTACAATGAGCAGTTCTTC
>TRBJ2-1|15|.|TRBV27|few
CASSPLEQVLREQFF
TGTGCCAGCAGTCCGCTCGAACAGGTGCTGCGTGAGCAGTTCTTC
>TRBJ2-7|16|.|TRBV24-1|few
CATSDPRGGPPYEQYF
TGTGCCACCAGTGATCCTCGTGGGGGTCCTCCCTACGAGCAGTACTTC
>TRBJ2-1|15|.|TRBV7-3|.
CASSRDSNRNNEQFF
TGTGCCAGCAGCCGCGACTCGAACAGGAACAATGAGCAGTTCTTC
>TRBJ2-2|15|.|TRBV6-5|.
CASSYTDTNTGELFF
TGTGCCAGCAGTTACACAGATACGAACACCGGGGAGCTGTTTTTT
>TRBJ2-5|12|.|TRBV2|few
CASSETRETQYF
TGTGCCAGCAGTGAGACGAGGGAGACCCAGTACTTC
>TRBJ1-2|14|.|TRBV10-2|few
CASSEQRSNYGYTF
TGCGCCAGCAGTGAGCAGCGCTCTAACTATGGCTACACCTTC
>TRBJ2-7|14|.|TRBV28|few
CASSHPDLSYEQYF
TGTGCCAGCAGCCACCCGGACCTATCCTACGAGCAGTACTTC
>TRBJ1-1|11|.|TRBV29-1|.
CSAEGRTEAFF
TGCAGCGCTGAAGGGCGGACTGAAGCTTTCTTT
>TRBJ2-5|13|.|TRBV29-1|many
CSVVTGFGETQYF
TGCAGCGTTGTTACAGGGTTTGGAGAGACCCAGTACTTC
>TRBJ1-5|16|.|TRBV28|.
CASSFIGGGDNQPQHF
TGTGCCAGCAGTTTTATAGGAGGAGGGGACAATCAGCCCCAGCATTTT
>TRBJ1-2|16|.|TRBV3-1|.
CASSQEGRITNYGYTF
TGTGCCAGCAGCCAAGAGGGTCGCATAACTAACTATGGCTACACCTTC
>TRBJ2-7|13|TRBD1|TRBV18|.
CASSETGIGEQYF
TGTGCCAGCTCCGAGACAGGGATTGGCGAGCAGTACTTC
>TRBJ2-3|17|TRBD2|TRBV5-1|.
CASRPGLAGEATDTQYF
TGCGCCAGCAGACCGGGACTAGCGGGCGAGGCCACAGATACGCAGTATTTT
>TRBJ2-3|15|.|TRBV20-1|.
CSARVQEGGTDTQYF
TGCAGTGCTAGAGTACAGGAAGGGGGCACAGATACGCAGTATTTT
>TRBJ2-1|16|TRBD2|TRBV4-3|.
CASSQSILGGYNEQFF
TGCGCCAGCAGCCAATCAATTCTGGGGGGGTACAATGAGCAGTTCTTC
>TRBJ2-1|16|.|TRBV29-1|.
CSVVDGGIGRINEQFF
TGCAGCGTCGTTGACGGAGGAATAGGTCGAATCAATGAGCAGTTCTTC
>TRBJ2-7|15|TRBD2|TRBV7-3|.
CASSFTSGPPYEQYF
TGTGCCAGCAGTTTCACTAGCGGGCCCCCCTACGAGCAGTACTTC
>TRBJ1-2|14|TRBD1|TRBV7-9|.
CASSMGTDNYGYTF
TGTGCCAGCAGCATGGGGACAGATAACTATGGCTACACCTTC
>TRBJ1-3|15|.|TRBV7-2|.
CASSPQPIPGNTIYF
TGTGCCAGCTCCCCACAGCCCATCCCAGGGAACACCATATATTTT
>TRBJ2-7|16|.|TRBV18|.
CASSPELGVRVSEQYF
TGTGCCAGCTCACCGGAGTTGGGGGTTAGGGTATCCGAGCAGTACTTC
>TRBJ2-7|15|.|TRBV19|.
CASSIYQSSSYEQYF
TGTGCCAGTAGTATTTACCAATCGAGCTCCTACGAGCAGTACTTC
>TRBJ2-3|14|.|TRBV20-1|many
CSARERTSTDTQYF
TGCAGTGCTAGGGAGCGGACTAGCACAGATACGCAGTATTTT
>TRBJ2-3|16|TRBD2|TRBV5-4|.
CASSLPGLAGASTQYF
TGTGCCAGCAGCCTCCCGGGACTAGCGGGAGCGAGTACGCAGTATTTT
>TRBJ2-7|14|.|TRBV9|many
CASSVKDTVYEQYF
TGTGCCAGCAGCGTAAAAGATACTGTCTACGAGCAGTACTTC
>TRBJ2-1|17|TRBD1|TRBV15|.
CATSRGSDRVGWNEQFF
TGTGCCACCAGCAGAGGGAGTGACAGGGTAGGGTGGAATGAGCAGTTCTTC
>TRBJ2-7|14|TRBD1|TRBV29-1|.
CSVEGGQGAYEQYF
TGCAGCGTTGAGGGTGGACAGGGGGCGTACGAGCAGTACTTC